This T cell receptor beta chain originates from a study of blood T cells in healthy people across ages (dated by TCRdb to 2014 to 2015). Study-wide context: Template switching captured roughly one uniquely barcoded TCR beta cDNA molecule per two T cells in model experiments. The study analyzed two additional independent replicas of 1 million unique cDNA reads from the same blood draw for two donors, one aged 18 to 29 and one aged 80 or older. To avoid experimental bias, donors of different ages were spread randomly across the sequencing lanes. The donors were split into four age groups: young (average about 16 years), middle-aged (roughly 40), aged (approximately 60) and long-lived (roughly 77). Age-related changes in TCR beta repertoire diversity were measured in the study by deep sequencing normalized with unique cDNA molecular identifiers.

The 35 to 40 donors, aged about 6 to 100 years, were systemically healthy Caucasian individuals from Russia. Roughly 11 milliliters of peripheral blood were drawn from each donor into EDTA-treated Vacutainer tubes. Ficoll-Paque density-gradient centrifugation was used to isolate PBMCs, with at least 7 million obtained per sample. Trizol reagent was used to extract total RNA from the PBMCs, yielding at least 6 micrograms per sample. The percentages of naive CD45RAhigh/CD27high T cells were determined by flow cytometry on a PBMC aliquot from every donor. Here is what the overall study found, with its caveats: Since profiling was done on bulk unsorted PBMCs, naive and antigen-experienced compartments could not be conclusively compared. Because the CMV infection status of the donors was unknown, age-related changes in expanded clonotypes may potentially have been confounded. Estimates of total diversity based on one million sequenced T cells were regarded as lower bounds and as underestimates. Observed TCR beta diversity correlated strongly with the percentage of naive T cells measured by flow cytometry. Observed TCR beta diversity per million T cells fell roughly linearly with age, and a significant reduction was already apparent by age roughly 41. The long-lived group showed more naive CD4+ T cells, fewer expanded clones and increased TCR diversity than the aged group, suggesting age selection.

Compared with germline, V lacks 4 bases and J lacks 0 bases; bases without a gene match: 5. Including cysteine and phenylalanine, the CDR3 has 15 amino acids. CDR3 DNA is the only sequence kept; it has 45 bases, read in frame from the first base. The germline V gene encodes CDR1 SNHLY and CDR2 FYNNEI. This clonotype has more than one count but fewer than ten. Its antigen is unknown. It has no much larger one-base neighbor in the sample; base qualities were not kept. The library relied on 5' RACE. TCRdb records Illumina HiSeq 2500 as the sequencer. A second PCR of about 7 to 12 cycles was performed with a sample-barcoded 5' primer and a J-beta primer mix. Each TCR beta cDNA molecule received a unique molecular identifier from a template-switch 5' adaptor carrying 12 random nucleotides. Each sample yielded at least 2.5 million CDR3-containing paired-end reads. First-strand cDNA synthesis was performed from all RNA using the Mint cDNA synthesis kit, with priming by a TRBC-specific oligonucleotide. Following uracil-DNA glycosylase treatment, a first 18-cycle PCR with universal primers M1SS and BC2_uni_R was performed on all cDNA. Concerning the study's data processing: For normalization, 1 million high-quality reads were randomly selected from each sample, with every read carrying a distinct molecular identifier. Instead of being binned into consensus sequences, reads that shared molecular identifiers were thrown out. MiTCR, with a Q25 quality threshold and the strictest error-elimination algorithm, was used for CDR3 identification, clonotype clustering and error correction. A nonparametric unseen species model using Euler transformation provided a lower-bound estimate of total TCR beta diversity. TCRdb reworked the public reads: Q25 trimming with fastp, MiXCR clone assembly, productive beta chains retained. Every distinct CDR3 protein forms one entry, paired with its most common genes and DNA. TCRdb's processing, not the authors' own work, is the source of the V and J calls. The sample table shows 800,000 to 900,000 distinct CDR3 sequences, and approximately 65% are seen once. The top ten clones comprise 28% of the sample.

The chain links TRBV2 with TRBJ2-7, with 8 bases aligning to TRBD2. The TCR was taken from a young man in good health. Sequences were obtained from blood. The nucleotide sequence reads TGTGCCAGCAGTGTTGGTAGCGGGGCCTCCTACGAGCAGTACTTC. This gives the protein CASSVGSGASYEQYF.